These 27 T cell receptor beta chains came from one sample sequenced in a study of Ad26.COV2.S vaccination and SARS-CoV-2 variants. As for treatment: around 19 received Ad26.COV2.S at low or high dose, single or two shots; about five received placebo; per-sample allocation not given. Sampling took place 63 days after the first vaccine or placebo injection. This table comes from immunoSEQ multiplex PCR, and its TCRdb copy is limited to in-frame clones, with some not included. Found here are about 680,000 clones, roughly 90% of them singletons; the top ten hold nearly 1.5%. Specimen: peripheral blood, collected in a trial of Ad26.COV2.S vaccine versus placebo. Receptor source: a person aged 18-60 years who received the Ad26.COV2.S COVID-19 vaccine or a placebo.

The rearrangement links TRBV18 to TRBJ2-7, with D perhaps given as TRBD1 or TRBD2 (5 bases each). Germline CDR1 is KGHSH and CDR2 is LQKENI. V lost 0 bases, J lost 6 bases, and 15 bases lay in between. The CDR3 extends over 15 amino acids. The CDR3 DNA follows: TGTGCCAGCTCACCACCGTCAGGGTTCAGCGGCGAGCAGTACTTC. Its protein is CASSPPSGFSGEQYF. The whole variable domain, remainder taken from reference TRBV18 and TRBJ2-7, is NAGVMQNPRHLVRRRGQEARLRCSPMKGHSHVYWYRQLPEEGLKFMVYLQKENIIDESGMPKERFSAEFPKEGPSILRIQQVVRGDSAAYFCASSPPSGFSGEQYFGPGTRLTVT.

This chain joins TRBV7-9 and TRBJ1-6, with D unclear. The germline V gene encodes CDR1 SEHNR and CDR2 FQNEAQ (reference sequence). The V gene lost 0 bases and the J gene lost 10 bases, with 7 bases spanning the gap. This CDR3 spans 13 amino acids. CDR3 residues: CASSLADVSPLHF. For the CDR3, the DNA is TGTGCCAGCAGCTTAGCCGACGTGTCACCCCTCCACTTT.

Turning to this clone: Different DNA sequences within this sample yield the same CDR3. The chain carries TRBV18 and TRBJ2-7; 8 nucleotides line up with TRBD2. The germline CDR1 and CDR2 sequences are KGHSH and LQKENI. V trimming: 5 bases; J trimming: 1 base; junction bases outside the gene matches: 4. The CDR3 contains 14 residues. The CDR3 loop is CASSTTGGSYEQYF. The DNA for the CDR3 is TGTGCCAGCTCAACCACGGGAGGGTCCTACGAGCAGTACTTC.

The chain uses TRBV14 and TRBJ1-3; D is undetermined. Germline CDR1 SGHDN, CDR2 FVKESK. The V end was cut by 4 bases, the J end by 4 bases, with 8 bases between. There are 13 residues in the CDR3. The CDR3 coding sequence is TGTGCCAGCAGCCCGACATTCGGAAACACCATATATTTT. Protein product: CASSPTFGNTIYF.

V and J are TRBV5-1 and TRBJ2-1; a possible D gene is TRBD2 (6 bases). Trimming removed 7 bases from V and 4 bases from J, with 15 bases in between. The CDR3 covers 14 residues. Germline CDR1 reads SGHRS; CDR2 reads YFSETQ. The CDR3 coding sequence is TGCGCCAGCGGAATCGGGGGAGAGTACAATGAGCAGTTCTTC. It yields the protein CASGIGGEYNEQFF.

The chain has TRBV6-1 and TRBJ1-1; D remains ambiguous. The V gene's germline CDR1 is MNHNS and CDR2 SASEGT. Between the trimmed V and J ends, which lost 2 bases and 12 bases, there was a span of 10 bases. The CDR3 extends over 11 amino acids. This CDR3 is CASSEWQETFF. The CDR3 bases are TGTGCCAGCAGTGAATGGCAAGAAACTTTCTTT.

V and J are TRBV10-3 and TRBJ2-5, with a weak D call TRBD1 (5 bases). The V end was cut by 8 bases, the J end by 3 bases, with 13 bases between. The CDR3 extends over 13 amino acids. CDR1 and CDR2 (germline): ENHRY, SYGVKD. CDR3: CAIRQPSEETQYF. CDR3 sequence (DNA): TGTGCCATCCGACAGCCATCCGAAGAGACCCAGTACTTC.

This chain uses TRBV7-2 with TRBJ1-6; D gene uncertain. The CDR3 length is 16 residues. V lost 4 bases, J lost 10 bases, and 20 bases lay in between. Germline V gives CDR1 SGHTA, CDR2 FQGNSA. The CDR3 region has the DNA TGTGCCAGCAGCTACGAATCGAACCCATCTTGGTCACCCCTCCACTTT. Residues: CASSYESNPSWSPLHF.

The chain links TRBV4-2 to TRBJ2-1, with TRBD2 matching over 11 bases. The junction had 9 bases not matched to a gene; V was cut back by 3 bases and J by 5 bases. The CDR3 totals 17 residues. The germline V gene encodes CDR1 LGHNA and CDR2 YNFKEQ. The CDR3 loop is CASSQAEGTSGHNEQFF. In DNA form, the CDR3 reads TGTGCCAGCAGCCAGGCAGAAGGGACTAGCGGCCACAATGAGCAGTTCTTC.

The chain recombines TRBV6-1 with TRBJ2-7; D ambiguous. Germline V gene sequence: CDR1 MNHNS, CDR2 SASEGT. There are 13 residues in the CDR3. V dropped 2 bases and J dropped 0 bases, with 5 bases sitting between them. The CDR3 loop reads CASSENYSYEQYF. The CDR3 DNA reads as TGTGCCAGCAGTGAAAACTACTCCTACGAGCAGTACTTC.

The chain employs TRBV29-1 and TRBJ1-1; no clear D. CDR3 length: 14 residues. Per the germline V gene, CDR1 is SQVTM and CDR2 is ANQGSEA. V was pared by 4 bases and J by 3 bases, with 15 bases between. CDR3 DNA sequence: TGCAGCGTTGGTAACCCAGAGAGGTACACTGAAGCTTTCTTT. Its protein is CSVGNPERYTEAFF.

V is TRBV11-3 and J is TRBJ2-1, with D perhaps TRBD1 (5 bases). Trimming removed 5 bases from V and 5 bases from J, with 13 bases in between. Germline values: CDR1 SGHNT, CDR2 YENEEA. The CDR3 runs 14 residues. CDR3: CASSQSGLNNEQFF. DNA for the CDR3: TGTGCCAGCAGCCAGTCAGGGCTTAACAATGAGCAGTTCTTC.

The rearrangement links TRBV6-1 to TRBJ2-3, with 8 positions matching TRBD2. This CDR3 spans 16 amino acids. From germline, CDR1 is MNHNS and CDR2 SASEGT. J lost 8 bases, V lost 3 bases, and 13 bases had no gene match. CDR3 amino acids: CASSERGVLPPGTQYF. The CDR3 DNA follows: TGTGCCAGCAGTGAGCGGGGGGTCCTCCCGCCGGGTACGCAGTATTTT.

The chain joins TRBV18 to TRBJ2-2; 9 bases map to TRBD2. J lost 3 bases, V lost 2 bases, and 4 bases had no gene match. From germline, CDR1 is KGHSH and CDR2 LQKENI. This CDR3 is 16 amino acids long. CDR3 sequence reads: CASSPALAGYTGELFF. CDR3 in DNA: TGTGCCAGCTCACCAGCCCTAGCGGGGTACACCGGGGAGCTGTTTTTT.

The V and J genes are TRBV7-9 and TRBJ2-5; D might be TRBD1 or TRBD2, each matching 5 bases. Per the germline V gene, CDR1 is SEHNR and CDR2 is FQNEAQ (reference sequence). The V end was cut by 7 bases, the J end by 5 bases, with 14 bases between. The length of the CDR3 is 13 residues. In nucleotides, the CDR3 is TGTGCCAGCACCGCCCCGGGGCAGGAGACCCAGTACTTC. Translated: CASTAPGQETQYF.

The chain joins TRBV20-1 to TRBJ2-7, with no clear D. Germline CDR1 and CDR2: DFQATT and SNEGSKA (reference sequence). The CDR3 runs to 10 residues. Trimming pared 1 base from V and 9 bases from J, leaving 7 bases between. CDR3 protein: CSARVVRQYF. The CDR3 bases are TGCAGTGCTAGAGTTGTAAGGCAGTACTTC.

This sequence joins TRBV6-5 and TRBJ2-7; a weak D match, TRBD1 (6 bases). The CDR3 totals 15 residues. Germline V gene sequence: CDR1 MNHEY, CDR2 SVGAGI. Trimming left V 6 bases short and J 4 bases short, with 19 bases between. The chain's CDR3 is CASRRTALLIYEQYF. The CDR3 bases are TGTGCCAGCAGAAGGACAGCGCTACTTATTTACGAGCAGTACTTC.

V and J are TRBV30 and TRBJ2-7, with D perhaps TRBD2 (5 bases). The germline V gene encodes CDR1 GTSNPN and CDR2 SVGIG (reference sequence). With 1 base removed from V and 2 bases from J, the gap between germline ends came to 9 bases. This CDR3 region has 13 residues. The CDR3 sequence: CAWSAGLPYEQYF. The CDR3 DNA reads TGTGCCTGGAGTGCCGGACTTCCCTACGAGCAGTACTTC.

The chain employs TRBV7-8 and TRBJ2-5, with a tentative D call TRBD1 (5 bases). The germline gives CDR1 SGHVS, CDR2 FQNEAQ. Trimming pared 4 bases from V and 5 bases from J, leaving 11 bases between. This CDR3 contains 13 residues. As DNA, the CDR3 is TGTGCCAGCAGCTCCAGGGTTGGGGAGACCCAGTACTTC. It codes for CASSSRVGETQYF. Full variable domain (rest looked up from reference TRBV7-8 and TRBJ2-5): GAGVSQSPRYKVAKRGQDVALRCDPISGHVSLFWYQQALGQGPEFLTYFQNEAQLDKSGLPSDRFFAERPEGSVSTLKIQRTQQEDSAVYLCASSSRVGETQYFGPGTRLLVL.

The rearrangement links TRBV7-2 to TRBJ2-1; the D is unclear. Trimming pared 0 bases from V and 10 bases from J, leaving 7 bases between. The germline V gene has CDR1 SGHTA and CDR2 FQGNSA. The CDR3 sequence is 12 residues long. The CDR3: CASSLAHREQFF. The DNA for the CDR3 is TGTGCCAGCAGCTTAGCGCATAGGGAGCAGTTCTTC.

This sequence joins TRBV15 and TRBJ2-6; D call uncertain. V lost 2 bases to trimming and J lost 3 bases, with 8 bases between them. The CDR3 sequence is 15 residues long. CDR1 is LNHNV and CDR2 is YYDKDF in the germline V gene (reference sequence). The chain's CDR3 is CATSRRTVGANVLTF. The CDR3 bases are TGTGCCACCAGCAGACGGACGGTTGGGGCCAACGTCCTGACTTTC.

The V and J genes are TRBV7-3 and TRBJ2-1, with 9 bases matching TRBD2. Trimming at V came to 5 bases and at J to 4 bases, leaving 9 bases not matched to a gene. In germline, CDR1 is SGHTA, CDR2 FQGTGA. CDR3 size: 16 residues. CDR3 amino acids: CASSLLMAGGYNEQFF. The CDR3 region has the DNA TGTGCCAGCAGCCTACTGATGGCGGGGGGGTACAATGAGCAGTTCTTC.

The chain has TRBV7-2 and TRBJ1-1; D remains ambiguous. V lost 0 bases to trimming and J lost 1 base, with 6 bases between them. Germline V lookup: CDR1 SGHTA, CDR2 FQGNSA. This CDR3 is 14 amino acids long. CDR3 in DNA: TGTGCCAGCAGCTTAGCCGGTGGGAACACTGAAGCTTTCTTT. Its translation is CASSLAGGNTEAFF.

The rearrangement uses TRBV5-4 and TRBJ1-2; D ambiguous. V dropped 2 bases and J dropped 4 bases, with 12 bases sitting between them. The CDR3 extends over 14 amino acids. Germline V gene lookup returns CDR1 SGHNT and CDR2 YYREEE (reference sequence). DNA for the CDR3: TGTGCCAGCAGCTTTCCCGACTACGGCTATGGCTACACCTTC. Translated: CASSFPDYGYGYTF.

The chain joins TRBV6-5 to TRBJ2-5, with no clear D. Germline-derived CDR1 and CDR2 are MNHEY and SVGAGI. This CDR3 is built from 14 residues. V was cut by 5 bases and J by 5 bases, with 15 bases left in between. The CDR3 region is CASSRDAVGETQYF. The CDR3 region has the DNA TGTGCCAGCAGTAGAGACGCCGTGGGGGAGACCCAGTACTTC.

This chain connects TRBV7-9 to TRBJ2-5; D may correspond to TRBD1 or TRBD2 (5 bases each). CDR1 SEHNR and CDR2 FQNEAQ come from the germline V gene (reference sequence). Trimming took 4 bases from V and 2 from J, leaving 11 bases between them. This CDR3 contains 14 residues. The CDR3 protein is CASSWGRMQETQYF. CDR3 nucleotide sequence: TGTGCCAGCAGCTGGGGACGGATGCAAGAGACCCAGTACTTC.

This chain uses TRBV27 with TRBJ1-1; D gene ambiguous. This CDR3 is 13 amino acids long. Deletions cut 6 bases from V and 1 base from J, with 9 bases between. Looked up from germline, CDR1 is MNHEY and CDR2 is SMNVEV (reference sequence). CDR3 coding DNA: TGTGCCAGCAGGCCCTACAGGAACACTGAAGCTTTCTTT. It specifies CASRPYRNTEAFF.